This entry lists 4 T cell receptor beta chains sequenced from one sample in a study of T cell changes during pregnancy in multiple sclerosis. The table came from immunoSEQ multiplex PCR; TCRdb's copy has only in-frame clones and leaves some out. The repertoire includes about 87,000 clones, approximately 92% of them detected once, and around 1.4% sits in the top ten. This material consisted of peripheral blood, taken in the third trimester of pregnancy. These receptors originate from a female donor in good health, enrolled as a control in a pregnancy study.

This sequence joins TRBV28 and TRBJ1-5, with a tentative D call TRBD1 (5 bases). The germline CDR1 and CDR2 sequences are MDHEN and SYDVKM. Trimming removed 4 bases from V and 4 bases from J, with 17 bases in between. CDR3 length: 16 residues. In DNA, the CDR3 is TGTGCCAGCAGTTCCCTACTCGGGACTGGAAATCAGCCCCAGCATTTT. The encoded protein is CASSSLLGTGNQPQHF.

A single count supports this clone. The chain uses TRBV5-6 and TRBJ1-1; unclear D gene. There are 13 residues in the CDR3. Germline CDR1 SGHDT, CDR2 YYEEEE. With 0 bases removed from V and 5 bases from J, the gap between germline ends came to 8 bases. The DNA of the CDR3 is TGTGCCAGCAGCTTGGCCGGGGTGACTGAAGCTTTCTTT. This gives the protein CASSLAGVTEAFF.

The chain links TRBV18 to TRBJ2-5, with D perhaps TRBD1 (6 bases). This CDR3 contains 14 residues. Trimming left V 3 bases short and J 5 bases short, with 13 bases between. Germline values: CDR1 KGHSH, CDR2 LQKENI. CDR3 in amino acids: CASSPGAVRETQYF. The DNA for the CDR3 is TGTGCCAGCTCACCGGGGGCGGTCAGGGAGACCCAGTACTTC.

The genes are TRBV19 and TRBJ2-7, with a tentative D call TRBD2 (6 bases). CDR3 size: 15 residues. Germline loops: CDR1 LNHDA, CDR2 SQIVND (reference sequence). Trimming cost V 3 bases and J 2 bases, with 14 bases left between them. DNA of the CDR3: TGTGCCAGTAGTATGGGACCGCGGAGGGCCTACGAGCAGTACTTC. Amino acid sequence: CASSMGPRRAYEQYF.